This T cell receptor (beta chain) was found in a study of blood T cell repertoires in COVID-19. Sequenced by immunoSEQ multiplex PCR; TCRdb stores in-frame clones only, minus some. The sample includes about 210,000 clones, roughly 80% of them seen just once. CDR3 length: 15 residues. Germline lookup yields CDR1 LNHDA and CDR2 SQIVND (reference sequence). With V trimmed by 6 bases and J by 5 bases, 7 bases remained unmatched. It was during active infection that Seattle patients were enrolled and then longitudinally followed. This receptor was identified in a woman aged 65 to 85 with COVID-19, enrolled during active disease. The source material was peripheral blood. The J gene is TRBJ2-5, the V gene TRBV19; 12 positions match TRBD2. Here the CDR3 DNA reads TGTGCCAGTAGCCGGACTAGCGGGATTTTTGAGACCCAGTACTTC. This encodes CASSRTSGIFETQYF.